This entry lists 20 T cell receptor beta chains sequenced from one sample in a study of Graves' ophthalmopathy and Graves' hyperthyroidism. Amplified material comprised TCR beta CDR3 regions derived from RNA transcripts. Second-round multiplex PCR came after a first-round RT-PCR that employed HTBI primers. TCRdb used MiXCR to reprocess the multiplex PCR reads, holding one entry per CDR3 protein. The sample has tens of thousands of distinct CDR3 sequences, roughly 50% seen once. Sequencing was done on a sample of peripheral blood. These receptors were collected from an adult woman with stable Graves' hyperthyroidism.

At least ten counts were recorded for this clonotype. The chain uses TRBV12-5 and TRBJ1-5; D is unresolved. The V and J ends lost 3 bases and 0 bases respectively, with 12 bases between them. Germline V gives CDR1 LGHNT, CDR2 FRNRAP. The CDR3 runs to 16 residues. This chain's CDR3 is CASGFGQDVSNQPQHF. The DNA of the CDR3 is TGTGCTAGTGGTTTCGGGCAAGATGTTAGCAATCAGCCCCAGCATTTT.

This clonotype was detected many times. The chain employs TRBV2 and TRBJ1-2; the match to TRBD1 covers 7 bases. Trimming cost V 6 bases and J 8 bases; bases outside gene matches: 6. This CDR3 is 12 amino acids long. In germline, CDR1 is SNHLY, CDR2 FYNNEI. The CDR3 sequence: CASRPDRVGYTF. DNA for the CDR3: TGTGCCAGCAGGCCCGACAGGGTCGGCTACACCTTC.

This clonotype appeared many times. The chain has TRBV27 and TRBJ2-3; perhaps TRBD2 as D (5 bases). The V end lost 6 bases, the J end lost 6 bases, and 13 bases lay between the germline ends. CDR3 length equals 13 residues. The germline V gene encodes CDR1 MNHEY and CDR2 SMNVEV (reference sequence). The CDR3 coding sequence is TGTGCCAGCAGAACCGGAGCGGTGGATACGCAGTATTTT. Residues: CASRTGAVDTQYF.

The chain couples TRBV20-1 to TRBJ2-7, with TRBD2 matching 12 bases. V gave up 6 bases and J gave up 2 bases; unmatched junction bases: 5. In germline, CDR1 is DFQATT, CDR2 SNEGSKA (reference sequence). This CDR3 has 14 residues. Here the CDR3 DNA reads TGCAGTGCCAGTAGACTAGCGGGAGCCTACGAGCAGTACTTC. Residues: CSASRLAGAYEQYF.

Details on this clonotype: Its ends do not fully match the called genes, so a read error is possible. The V and J genes are TRBV6-1 and TRBJ2-7, with TRBD1 identical over 8 bases. CDR1 and CDR2 (germline): MNHNS, SASEGT. This CDR3 has 14 residues. The DNA for the CDR3 is TGTGCCAGCACTGAACCGGGACAGGCCCCTGATTGGTACTTC. This encodes CASTEPGQAPDWYF.

Regarding this clonotype: One end of the junction does not line up with germline, which may come from a read error. This chain joins TRBV12-3 or TRBV12-4 and TRBJ1-2, with D possibly matching TRBD1 (6 bases). The CDR3 runs 14 residues. The CDR3 loop reads CASTSEGVSYGYSF. As DNA, the CDR3 is TGTGCCAGCACTTCGGAGGGGGTGTCCTATGGCTACAGCTTC.

This chain uses TRBV19 with TRBJ2-2, with 7 bases aligning to TRBD1. CDR1 is LNHDA, CDR2 SQIVND, per germline (reference sequence). Unmatched junction bases numbered 7, after V lost 7 bases and J lost 5 bases. The CDR3 length is 14 residues. The CDR3 nucleotides read TGTGCCAGTACCCGGACAGGTCCAACCGGGGAGCTGTTTTTT. Translation: CASTRTGPTGELFF.

This clonotype was observed at least ten times. The chain carries TRBV19 and TRBJ2-5, with TRBD2 matching over 8 bases. CDR3 size: 17 residues. CDR1 is LNHDA, CDR2 SQIVND, per germline (reference sequence). V lost 5 bases, J lost 4 bases, and 15 bases stayed unmatched. CDR3 region: CASSAGFGGAKGETQYF. The CDR3, as DNA: TGTGCCAGTAGTGCGGGATTCGGGGGGGCAAAAGGAGAGACCCAGTACTTC. The full variable domain, with the rest looked up from reference TRBV19 and TRBJ2-5, is DGGITQSPKYLFRKEGQNVTLSCEQNLNHDAMYWYRQDPGQGLRLIYYSQIVNDFQKGDIAEGYSVSREKKESFPLTVTSAQKNPTAFYLCASSAGFGGAKGETQYFGPGTRLLVL.

The chain links TRBV19 to TRBJ1-6; 8 nucleotides agree with TRBD1. V lost 8 bases and J lost 9; bases outside the gene matches: 6. Germline CDR1 is LNHDA and CDR2 is SQIVND (reference sequence). The length of the CDR3 is 13 residues. This CDR3 is CASARDRSSPLHF. In nucleotides, the CDR3 is TGTGCCAGTGCCCGGGACAGGAGTTCACCCCTCCACTTT.

The rearrangement uses TRBV10-3 and TRBJ1-1, with 7 bases that match TRBD1. CDR3 length: 19 residues. Germline trimming cut 5 bases from V and 3 bases from J; bases unmatched to any gene: 21. Germline lookup yields CDR1 ENHRY and CDR2 SYGVKD. CDR3 DNA sequence: TGTGCCATCAGTAACCGCAGCGTTGCCCAGGGGGAAGGGGACACTGAAGCTTTCTTT. It encodes CAISNRSVAQGEGDTEAFF.

The chain is built from TRBV7-3 and TRBJ1-6; tentatively, D is TRBD1 (6 bases). The CDR3 sequence is 16 residues long. Germline V lookup: CDR1 SGHTA, CDR2 FQGTGA. Trimming pared 2 bases from V and 10 bases from J, leaving 18 bases between. CDR3 DNA sequence: TGTGCCAGCAGCTTATGGACAAGCAAGGGGGGATCACCCCTCCACTTT. Translated: CASSLWTSKGGSPLHF.

The rearrangement joins TRBV20-1 to TRBJ1-1; 9 bases are shared with TRBD1. CDR3 length: 13 amino acids. The ends lost 3 bases at V and 1 base at J; junction bases unmatched: 0. Germline V CDR1 and CDR2: DFQATT, SNEGSKA (reference sequence). As DNA, the CDR3 is TGCAGTGCTAGGGACAGGGGGAACACTGAAGCTTTCTTT. It translates to CSARDRGNTEAFF.

In this sample, this clonotype is medium-sized. The chain couples TRBV2 to TRBJ2-7, with D unresolved. V dropped 1 base and J dropped 3 bases, with 7 bases sitting between them. Per the germline V gene, CDR1 is SNHLY and CDR2 is FYNNEI. The CDR3 is made up of 13 amino acids. CDR3 residues: CASSEGLSYEQYF. CDR3 nucleotide sequence: TGTGCCAGCAGTGAAGGTCTAAGCTACGAGCAGTACTTC.

This clonotype was counted ten times or more. The chain uses TRBV20-1 and TRBJ2-3; D might be TRBD1 (5 bases). Trimming removed 5 bases from V and 6 bases from J, with 15 bases in between. This CDR3 has 13 residues. The germline CDR1 and CDR2 sequences are DFQATT and SNEGSKA (reference sequence). The chain's CDR3 is CSAVPRGRDTQYF. CDR3 nucleotides: TGCAGTGCTGTCCCTAGGGGCAGGGATACGCAGTATTTT.

The chain has TRBV20-1 and TRBJ2-6, with 14 bases lining up with TRBD2. The V segment lost 3 bases and the J segment 4 bases; nucleotides outside the gene matches: 8. The CDR3 totals 18 residues. CDR1 and CDR2 (germline): DFQATT, SNEGSKA (reference sequence). The CDR3 loop reads CSARGTSGSRLGANVLTF. CDR3 nucleotide sequence: TGCAGTGCTAGGGGGACTAGCGGGAGTCGCTTAGGGGCCAACGTCCTGACTTTC.

In nucleotides, the CDR3 is TGTGCCAGCAGCTTAGTAGGAGCGGGGGTCGACACCGGGGAGCTGTTTTTT. This codes for CASSLVGAGVDTGELFF. The gene calls are TRBV7-8 and TRBJ2-2, with 8 nucleotides matching TRBD2. This CDR3 has 17 amino acids. The germline V gene has CDR1 SGHVS and CDR2 FQNEAQ. Trimming took 1 base from V and 3 from J; bases not matched to a gene: 7.

The CDR3 loop reads CASSQEKGLAGVMETTGELFF. CDR3 nucleotide sequence: TGTGCCAGCAGCCAAGAAAAGGGACTAGCGGGAGTTATGGAGACGACCGGGGAGCTGTTTTTT. The chain links TRBV9 to TRBJ2-2, with 14 bases fitting TRBD2. The CDR3 runs to 21 residues. V lost 4 bases to trimming and J lost 5 bases; unmatched junction nucleotides: 19. CDR1 SGDLS and CDR2 YYNGEE come from the germline V gene.

This clonotype was recorded many times. V and J are TRBV6-1 and TRBJ1-5; D might be TRBD1 (5 bases). The CDR3 extends over 15 amino acids. The germline V gene has CDR1 MNHNS and CDR2 SASEGT. Trimming took 7 bases from V and 1 from J, leaving 14 bases between them. The DNA for the CDR3 is TGTGCCAGCACCTACGAGGGGCTGAGCAATCAGCCCCAGCATTTT. This gives the protein CASTYEGLSNQPQHF.

This clonotype occurred many times. The chain employs TRBV10-3 and TRBJ2-2, with 8 bases aligning to TRBD2. After removal of 3 bases from V and 0 bases from J, the junction contained 6 bases not matched to a gene. Per germline, CDR1 ENHRY and CDR2 SYGVKD. The CDR3 length is 17 residues. This chain's CDR3 is CAISEAGALANTGELFF. The CDR3 DNA is TGTGCCATCAGTGAAGCGGGAGCGCTTGCGAACACCGGGGAGCTGTTTTTT.

The chain is built from TRBV28 and TRBJ2-3; 8 bases map to TRBD2. The CDR3 has 12 residues. Germline V gives CDR1 MDHEN, CDR2 SYDVKM. The CDR3 reads CGGGRSTDTQYF. DNA for the CDR3: TGTGGAGGCGGGAGGTCGACAGATACGCAGTATTTT. Using reference TRBV28 and TRBJ2-3 for the parts outside the CDR3, the full variable domain is DVKVTQSSRYLVKRTGEKVFLECVQDMDHENMFWYRQDPGLGLRLIYFSYDVKMKEKGDIPEGYSVSREKKERFSLILESASTNQTSMYLCGGGRSTDTQYFGPGTRLTVL.